This entry features one T cell receptor (beta chain) sequence. Assay used: immunoSEQ multiplex PCR; TCRdb lists only in-frame clones, some missing. Of around 34,000 clones in the sample, 94% are singletons; the top ten hold roughly 0.4%. This specimen belongs to a study of T cell changes during pregnancy in multiple sclerosis. The CDR3 length is 16 residues. CDR1 and CDR2 from the germline V gene are SGDLS and YYNGEE. V was cut by 1 base and J by 0 bases, with 10 bases left in between. V usage is TRBV9 and J usage is TRBJ2-2, with a weak D call TRBD1 (6 bases). The origin of this receptor is a female donor with multiple sclerosis, enrolled in a pregnancy study. The sequencing here drew on CD4+ T cells from peripheral blood mononuclear cells, taken in the second trimester of pregnancy. The CDR3 DNA sequence: TGTGCCAGCAGCGTAACAGGACAGACGAACACCGGGGAGCTGTTTTTT. As protein: CASSVTGQTNTGELFF.